This is a list of T cell receptor beta chains from one sample in a study of shared clonotypes between healthy human individuals. Sequencing was performed with immunoSEQ multiplex PCR; in TCRdb, only in-frame clones are kept and a portion is missing. The data show over a million clones, approximately 98.5% seen once. Input material: naive CD4+ T cells sorted from blood. These receptors originate from a man under 40 in good health. Each CDR3 is given with its conserved first and last residue. A D gene is named only where the DNA matches it firmly. Expanded clones get a size class; other rows say once, few or many, or leave the size out.

j_call	clone_size	d_call	v_call	cdr3_nt	cdr3_aa
TRBJ1-2	once	TRBD1	TRBV18	TGTGCCAGCTCACCGTACACAGGGGATGACTATGGCTACACCTTC	CASSPYTGDDYGYTF
TRBJ2-3	NA	TRBD2	TRBV5-1	TGCGCCAGCAGCGGGACTAGCGCAGATACGCAGTATTTT	CASSGTSADTQYF
TRBJ2-2	NA	TRBD2	TRBV4-1	TGCGCCAGCAGCATAGCGGGGAGCGGGGAGCTGTTTTTT	CASSIAGSGELFF
TRBJ2-2	NA	TRBD2	TRBV9	TGTGCCAGCAGCGTAGGCAGCGGGGCGAACACCGGGGAGCTGTTTTTT	CASSVGSGANTGELFF
TRBJ2-1	NA	NA	TRBV5-8	TGTGCCAGCAGCTCGACAGGGAGGGGTGAGCAGTTCTTC	CASSSTGRGEQFF
TRBJ2-5	once	TRBD2	TRBV19	TGTGCCAGTAGTAGCGGGGGGCAAGAGACCCAGTACTTC	CASSSGGQETQYF
TRBJ1-3	NA	NA	TRBV4-1	TGCGCCAGCAGCCAAGATATTCCGGGAAGAGGAAACACCATATATTTT	CASSQDIPGRGNTIYF
TRBJ2-1	NA	NA	TRBV7-2	TGTGCCAGCAGCTTAGCCTCAGGGTACAATGAGCAGTTCTTC	CASSLASGYNEQFF
TRBJ1-2	NA	NA	TRBV10-1	TGCGCCAGCAGTGAAGGGACGGGCGGCTATGGCTACACCTTC	CASSEGTGGYGYTF
TRBJ2-1	NA	NA	TRBV18	TGTGCCAGCTCACCTCAGGGCATTTTCAATGAGCAGTTCTTC	CASSPQGIFNEQFF